The 24 T cell receptor beta chains presented below share a single source sample, sequenced in a study of identifying expanded T cells in peripheral blood (dated by TCRdb to the late 2010s). Libraries were constructed by the immunoSEQ multiplex PCR assay. In its TCRdb copy, this immuneACCESS table keeps in-frame sequences only and misses some clones. Where compared with another copy, unresolved V genes explain less than half of these, and the others have no known cause. This sample comprises 100,000 to 110,000 clones, 88% of them detected only once. 5.5% of the sample goes to the ten largest clones. The sample consisted of blood. The origin of the receptors is a person aged 18 to 70 in good health.

The genes are TRBV5-1 and TRBJ1-5; the D is unclear. CDR1 and CDR2 (germline): SGHRS, YFSETQ. The CDR3 totals 13 residues. The germline V and J ends were trimmed by 2 bases and 4 bases, with 7 bases remaining between them. The CDR3 region is CASSFDGNQPQHF. Here the CDR3 DNA reads TGCGCCAGCAGCTTCGACGGTAATCAGCCCCAGCATTTT. The full variable domain, with the rest looked up from reference TRBV5-1 and TRBJ1-5, is KAGVTQTPRYLIKTRGQQVTLSCSPISGHRSVSWYQQTPGQGLQFLFEYFSETQRNKGNFPGRFSGRQFSNSRSEMNVSTLELGDSALYLCASSFDGNQPQHFGDGTRLSIL.

The chain has TRBV15 and TRBJ1-2; no clear D. V shed 8 bases and J shed 2 bases, with 9 bases lying between them. The germline V gene encodes CDR1 LNHNV and CDR2 YYDKDF (reference sequence). CDR3 size: 12 residues. CDR3 protein: CATSGSNYGYTF. The CDR3 region has the DNA TGTGCCACCTCGGGCAGCAACTATGGCTACACCTTC.

The CDR3 reads CASSTFPLRGEAGYTF. For the CDR3, the DNA is TGTGCCAGCAGTACCTTCCCGCTCAGGGGCGAAGCTGGCTACACCTTC. The chain recombines TRBV27 with TRBJ1-2, with TRBD1 as a possible D gene (6 bases). V was cut by 5 bases and J by 7 bases, with 23 bases left in between. This CDR3 region has 16 residues. Germline lookup yields CDR1 MNHEY and CDR2 SMNVEV (reference sequence).

The rearrangement links TRBV13 to TRBJ2-7; D gene unclear. V lost 0 bases and J 5 bases, leaving 2 bases between the germline ends. The CDR3 has 11 residues. Per the germline V gene, CDR1 is PRHDT and CDR2 is FYEKMQ (reference sequence). CDR3 sequence reads: CASSLGNEQYF. DNA of the CDR3: TGTGCCAGCAGCTTAGGCAACGAGCAGTACTTC.

A single count supports this clone. CDR3 in amino acids: CASSTPGANSPLHF. The CDR3 DNA reads as TGCGCCAGCAGCACGCCGGGCGCAAATTCACCCCTCCACTTT. V usage is TRBV5-1 and J usage is TRBJ1-6, with D unresolved. V lost 4 bases, J lost 7 bases, and 12 bases lay in between. This CDR3 is built from 14 residues. Germline V gives CDR1 SGHRS, CDR2 YFSETQ.

This clone was observed once. The J gene is TRBJ2-3, the V gene TRBV27; the D is unclear. The CDR3 has 13 amino acids. Trimming shortened V by 2 bases and J by 6 bases, and 9 bases separated the two germline ends. Germline V gene lookup returns CDR1 MNHEY and CDR2 SMNVEV (reference sequence). The CDR3 nucleotides are TGTGCCAGCAGTTTAAGGCAGGCGGATACGCAGTATTTT. Translated: CASSLRQADTQYF.

The J gene is TRBJ2-1, the V gene TRBV5-1, with D maybe TRBD2 (6 bases). This CDR3 has 13 amino acids. Germline lookup yields CDR1 SGHRS and CDR2 YFSETQ. The ends were cut back, 4 bases at V and 7 bases at J, with 12 bases in the middle. The CDR3 DNA reads TGCGCCAGCAGCGTCGGGAGTTGGAATGAGCAGTTCTTC. Amino acid sequence: CASSVGSWNEQFF.

The V call is TRBV12-5, the J call TRBJ2-7, with D hard to call. Germline assignment: CDR1 LGHNT and CDR2 FRNRAP. This CDR3 comprises 12 residues. The germline V and J ends were trimmed by 3 bases and 7 bases, with 10 bases remaining between them. CDR3 region: CASGFAALEQYF. Here the CDR3 DNA reads TGTGCTAGTGGTTTCGCCGCATTAGAGCAGTACTTC. The variable domain in full, completed from reference TRBV12-5 and TRBJ2-7, reads DARVTQTPRHKVTEMGQEVTMRCQPILGHNTVFWYRQTMMQGLELLAYFRNRAPLDDSGMPKDRFSAEMPDATLATLKIQPSEPRDSAVYFCASGFAALEQYFGPGTRLTVT.

This clone was detected once. The chain joins TRBV6-4 to TRBJ1-4, with 10 bases lining up with TRBD1. CDR3 size: 17 residues. Trimming removed 6 bases from V and 4 bases from J; junction bases left unmatched: 11. Germline V lookup: CDR1 MRHNA, CDR2 SNTAGT. The DNA of the CDR3 is TGTGCCAGCAGGGCGGGACAGGGGCCGCTACGTAATGAAAAACTGTTTTTT. As protein: CASRAGQGPLRNEKLFF.

The rearrangement uses TRBV5-1 and TRBJ1-1, with 7 nucleotides matching TRBD1. Germline CDR1 and CDR2: SGHRS and YFSETQ. The J segment lost 4 bases and the V segment lost 0 bases, leaving 6 bases of the junction unmatched. The length of the CDR3 is 15 residues. The CDR3 sequence: CASSLDGRGVTEAFF. CDR3 nucleotide sequence: TGCGCCAGCAGCTTGGACGGCAGGGGGGTCACTGAAGCTTTCTTT.

This clone was recorded once. The CDR3: CASSIDPRDYGYTF. DNA of the CDR3: TGTGCCAGTAGTATAGATCCCAGGGACTATGGCTACACCTTC. V and J are TRBV19 and TRBJ1-2; D may be TRBD1 (5 bases). Between the trimmed V and J ends, which lost 0 bases and 3 bases, there was a span of 8 bases. The CDR3 totals 14 residues. CDR1 LNHDA and CDR2 SQIVND come from the germline V gene (reference sequence).

This clone was recorded only once. The chain combines TRBV7-9 with TRBJ2-1; 12 bases line up with TRBD2. Germline V gene lookup returns CDR1 SEHNR and CDR2 FQNEAQ (reference sequence). V trimming: 5 bases; J trimming: 14 bases; junction bases outside the gene matches: 13. This CDR3 has 15 amino acids. In DNA, the CDR3 is TGTGCCAGCAGCCAGGGGACTAGCGGGTCTAAGTCGGAGTTCTTC. Its translation is CASSQGTSGSKSEFF.

The chain has TRBV15 and TRBJ1-1, with D possibly TRBD1 on 6 matching bases. The germline CDR1 and CDR2 sequences are LNHNV and YYDKDF (reference sequence). The CDR3 runs to 17 residues. Trimming removed 0 bases at V and 0 bases at J, with 14 bases between. The DNA of the CDR3 is TGTGCCACCAGCAGAGAACGATGGGGGCAATTGAACACTGAAGCTTTCTTT. The encoded protein is CATSRERWGQLNTEAFF. Variable domain in full (rest from reference TRBV15 and TRBJ1-1): DAMVIQNPRYQVTQFGKPVTLSCSQTLNHNVMYWYQQKSSQAPKLLFHYYDKDFNNEADTPDNFQSRRPNTSFCFLDIRSPGLGDTAMYLCATSRERWGQLNTEAFFGQGTRLTVV.

The chain is built from TRBV7-3 and TRBJ2-3, with 9 bases matching TRBD2. Unmatched junction bases numbered 7, after V lost 1 base and J lost 5 bases. Germline values: CDR1 SGHTA, CDR2 FQGTGA. The CDR3 runs to 16 residues. The CDR3 nucleotides read TGTGCCAGCAGCTTAATGGCTAGCGGGATTTTAGATACGCAGTATTTT. Amino acid sequence: CASSLMASGILDTQYF.

This chain connects TRBV7-9 to TRBJ1-3; possibly TRBD1 for D (6 bases). Germline CDR1 SEHNR, CDR2 FQNEAQ (reference sequence). V lost 4 bases, J lost 1 base, and 23 bases lay in between. The CDR3 extends over 19 amino acids. The CDR3 DNA reads TGTGCCAGCAGCTCGGTTACCGCCCAAGACAGGTTTTCTGGAAACACCATATATTTT. Protein: CASSSVTAQDRFSGNTIYF.

This chain connects TRBV6-4 to TRBJ2-5; 9 positions agree with TRBD2. Trimming removed 6 bases from V and 5 bases from J; junction bases left unmatched: 16. This CDR3 contains 17 residues. The V gene's germline CDR1 is MRHNA and CDR2 SNTAGT. The CDR3 sequence is CASRATTAGGSRETQYF. CDR3 DNA sequence: TGTGCCAGCAGGGCTACTACAGCGGGGGGCTCGAGGGAGACCCAGTACTTC.

The J gene is TRBJ1-1, the V gene TRBV29-1; D is perhaps TRBD1 (6 bases). The germline V gene encodes CDR1 SQVTM and CDR2 ANQGSEA. V lost 7 bases and J 2 bases, leaving 17 bases between the germline ends. CDR3 length: 14 amino acids. The CDR3 bases are TGCAGCGCCCTCGGGGGGACAACTAACACTGAAGCTTTCTTT. Translated, it gives CSALGGTTNTEAFF.

The chain recombines TRBV7-3 with TRBJ2-3; D may be TRBD1 (6 bases). V was cut by 5 bases and J by 2 bases, with 17 bases left in between. The length of the CDR3 is 16 residues. CDR1 is SGHTA, CDR2 FQGTGA, per germline. CDR3 nucleotide sequence: TGTGCCAGCAGCCCCCAGGGGCGCTTCAACACAGATACGCAGTATTTT. Encoded protein: CASSPQGRFNTDTQYF.

This chain uses TRBV2 with TRBJ2-1, with D possibly TRBD1 on 5 matching bases. The V gene lost 8 bases and the J gene lost 2 bases, with 19 bases spanning the gap. The germline V gene encodes CDR1 SNHLY and CDR2 FYNNEI. CDR3 size: 16 residues. CDR3 loop: CASVDSFSITYNEQFF. As DNA, the CDR3 is TGTGCCAGCGTTGACAGTTTTTCGATTACCTACAATGAGCAGTTCTTC. Variable domain in full (rest from reference TRBV2 and TRBJ2-1): EPEVTQTPSHQVTQMGQEVILRCVPISNHLYFYWYRQILGQKVEFLVSFYNNEISEKSEIFDDQFSVERPDGSNFTLKIRSTKLEDSAMYFCASVDSFSITYNEQFFGPGTRLTVL.

V and J are TRBV15 and TRBJ2-5; no firm D call. The CDR3 has 13 residues. The V gene lost 0 bases and the J gene lost 1 base, with 3 bases spanning the gap. CDR1 is LNHNV and CDR2 is YYDKDF in the germline V gene (reference sequence). The CDR3 loop is CATSRDPQETQYF. The CDR3 DNA reads as TGTGCCACCAGCAGAGACCCCCAAGAGACCCAGTACTTC.

The gene calls are TRBV27 and TRBJ1-1; D ambiguous. Trimming cost V 5 bases and J 6 bases, with 13 bases left between them. The V gene's germline CDR1 is MNHEY and CDR2 SMNVEV (reference sequence). The CDR3 contains 13 residues. The CDR3 coding sequence is TGTGCCAGCAGTCCAAACGTCCCCCCTGAAGCTTTCTTT. As protein: CASSPNVPPEAFF.

V and J are TRBV5-1 and TRBJ2-5; D is ambiguous. Trimming removed 3 bases at V and 5 bases at J, with 17 bases between. This CDR3 region has 15 residues. Germline CDR1 SGHRS, CDR2 YFSETQ. This CDR3 is CASSSGSLSEETQYF. The CDR3 bases are TGCGCCAGCAGCTCCGGGTCTTTATCCGAGGAGACCCAGTACTTC.

The gene calls are TRBV29-1 and TRBJ2-7, with 7 bases matching TRBD1. Germline V gene lookup returns CDR1 SQVTM and CDR2 ANQGSEA. The CDR3 is made up of 14 amino acids. V shed 6 bases, J shed 5 bases, and the junction held 13 bases outside the gene matches. CDR3 residues: CSVVTGDSRDEQYF. CDR3 sequence (DNA): TGCAGCGTCGTAACAGGGGACAGTCGGGACGAGCAGTACTTC.

This clone has just one count. The genes are TRBV4-2 and TRBJ2-5, with 11 bases identical to TRBD2. J gave up 3 bases and V 0 bases, and 0 bases lay outside the gene matches. CDR3 length: 15 amino acids. Germline CDR1 reads LGHNA; CDR2 reads YNFKEQ. Here the CDR3 reads CASSQELAGEETQYF. As DNA, the CDR3 is TGTGCCAGCAGCCAAGAACTAGCGGGAGAAGAGACCCAGTACTTC.